The 7 T cell receptor beta chains given below trace back to one sample, sequenced in a study of T cells in Graves' hyperthyroidism and ophthalmopathy. Amplified TCR beta CDR3 regions came from RNA transcripts. The TCR CDR3 was amplified in a first-round RT-PCR using the HTBI primer set. From the multiplex PCR reads, TCRdb called clonotypes with MiXCR, one entry per CDR3 protein. Here the sample spans 650,000 to 700,000 distinct CDR3 sequences, 15% to 20% being singletons. The sequenced sample consisted of blood. These receptors were collected from a man in his forties or fifties with Graves' hyperthyroidism.

The V gene is TRBV28, the J gene TRBJ2-7, with 10 positions matching TRBD1. The CDR3 covers 17 residues. V shed 3 bases, J shed 5 bases, and the junction held 13 bases outside the gene matches. Germline CDR1 MDHEN, CDR2 SYDVKM. CDR3 bases: TGTGCCAGCAGTTTCTGGGGACCGGGACAGGGGTCCAACGAGCAGTACTTC. This sequence encodes CASSFWGPGQGSNEQYF.

In this sample, this clonotype turned up a few times. V is TRBV9 and J is TRBJ1-1; the D is unclear. The V end was cut by 0 bases, the J end by 6 bases, with 12 bases between. There are 14 residues in the CDR3. Per the germline V gene, CDR1 is SGDLS and CDR2 is YYNGEE. The CDR3 loop reads CASSVGGSSAEAFF. The CDR3 DNA follows: TGTGCCAGCAGCGTAGGGGGTTCGTCCGCTGAAGCTTTCTTT.

In this sample, this clonotype turned up many times. V usage is TRBV27 and J usage is TRBJ1-4; no reliable D call. Germline V gene lookup returns CDR1 MNHEY and CDR2 SMNVEV (reference sequence). V lost 4 bases and J 7 bases, leaving 10 bases between the germline ends. The CDR3 covers 13 residues. CDR3 in amino acids: CASSWSAGEKLFF. In nucleotides, the CDR3 is TGTGCCAGCAGTTGGTCGGCGGGTGAAAAACTGTTTTTT.

This clonotype has just a few counts. V is TRBV11-2 and J is TRBJ2-7; 11 nucleotides match TRBD1. The CDR3 loop spans 15 amino acids. Germline lookup yields CDR1 SGHAT and CDR2 FQNNGV. The J segment lost 3 bases and the V segment lost 5 bases, leaving 6 bases of the junction unmatched. DNA of the CDR3: TGTGCCAGCAGCCCGTGGACAGGGGGCTTCTACGAGCAGTACTTC. This translates into CASSPWTGGFYEQYF.

This clonotype has a count of ten or more. The genes are TRBV12-3 or TRBV12-4 and TRBJ2-1; possibly TRBD1 for D (6 bases). The V and J ends lost 3 bases and 8 bases respectively, with 11 bases between them. CDR3 length: 13 amino acids. The CDR3 region is CASSLSGADEQFF. The CDR3 DNA sequence: TGTGCCAGCAGTTTGTCAGGGGCCGATGAGCAGTTCTTC.

The rearrangement joins TRBV6-1 to TRBJ2-7; 8 bases match TRBD1. CDR3 length: 14 amino acids. After removal of 3 bases from V and 6 bases from J, the junction contained 7 bases not matched to a gene. The germline V gene has CDR1 MNHNS and CDR2 SASEGT. The DNA for the CDR3 is TGTGCCAGCAGTGACCGTGCAGGGGGCGGCGAGCAGTACTTC. As protein: CASSDRAGGGEQYF.

This chain links TRBV7-2 with TRBJ1-4, with D possibly being TRBD1 (5 bases). Germline V gene data show CDR1 as SGHTA and CDR2 as FQGNSA. V lost 5 bases, J lost 6 bases, and 10 bases lay in between. This CDR3 comprises 13 residues. The CDR3 DNA reads as TGTGCCAGCAGCACAGGACCCGATGAAAAACTGTTTTTT. Translated: CASSTGPDEKLFF.